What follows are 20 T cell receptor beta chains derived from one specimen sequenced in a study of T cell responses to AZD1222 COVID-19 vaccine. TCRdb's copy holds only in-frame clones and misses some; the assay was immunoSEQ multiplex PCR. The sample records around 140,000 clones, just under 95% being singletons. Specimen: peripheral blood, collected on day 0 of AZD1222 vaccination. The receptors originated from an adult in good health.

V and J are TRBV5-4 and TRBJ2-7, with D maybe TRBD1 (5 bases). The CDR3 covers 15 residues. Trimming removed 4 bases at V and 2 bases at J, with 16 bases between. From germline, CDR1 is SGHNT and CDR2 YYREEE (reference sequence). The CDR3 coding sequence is TGTGCCAGCAGCCTTGCCCTCGACAGTGCCTACGAGCAGTACTTC. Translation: CASSLALDSAYEQYF.

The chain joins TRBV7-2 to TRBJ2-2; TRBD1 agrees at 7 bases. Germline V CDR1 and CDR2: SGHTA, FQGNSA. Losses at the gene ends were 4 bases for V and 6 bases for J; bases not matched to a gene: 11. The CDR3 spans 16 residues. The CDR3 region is CASSSGGRVDSGELFF. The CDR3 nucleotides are TGTGCCAGCAGCTCAGGGGGACGGGTGGATTCCGGGGAGCTGTTTTTT.

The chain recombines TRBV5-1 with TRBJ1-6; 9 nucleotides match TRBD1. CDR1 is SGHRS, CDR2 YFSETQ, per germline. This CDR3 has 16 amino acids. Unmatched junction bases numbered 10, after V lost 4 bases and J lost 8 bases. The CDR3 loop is CASSLTGGGIYSPLHF. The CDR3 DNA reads TGCGCCAGCAGCCTTACAGGGGGCGGAATATATTCACCCCTCCACTTT. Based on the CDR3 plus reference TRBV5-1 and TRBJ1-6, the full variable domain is KAGVTQTPRYLIKTRGQQVTLSCSPISGHRSVSWYQQTPGQGLQFLFEYFSETQRNKGNFPGRFSGRQFSNSRSEMNVSTLELGDSALYLCASSLTGGGIYSPLHFGNGTRLTVT.

CDR3 sequence reads: CATGGTGGYEQYF. The CDR3 nucleotides read TGTGCCACGGGCGGGACAGGGGGATACGAGCAGTACTTC. V is TRBV27 and J is TRBJ2-7, with 11 bases identical to TRBD1. V was clipped by 10 bases and J by 4 bases; unmatched bases: 6. Per the germline V gene, CDR1 is MNHEY and CDR2 is SMNVEV (reference sequence). This CDR3 has 13 residues.

CDR3 sequence: CASSPDPAANYGYTF. Written as DNA, the CDR3 is TGTGCCAGCAGCCCCGACCCAGCAGCTAACTATGGCTACACCTTC. V usage is TRBV27 and J usage is TRBJ1-2, with D unclear. The CDR3 length is 15 residues. The V end was cut by 6 bases, the J end by 0 bases, with 14 bases between. CDR1 and CDR2 (germline): MNHEY, SMNVEV (reference sequence).

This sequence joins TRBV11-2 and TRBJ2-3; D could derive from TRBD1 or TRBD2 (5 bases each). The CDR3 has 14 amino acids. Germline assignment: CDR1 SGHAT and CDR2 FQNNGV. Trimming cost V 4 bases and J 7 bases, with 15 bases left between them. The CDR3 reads CASSSRTFGNTQYF. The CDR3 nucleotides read TGTGCCAGCAGCTCCAGGACATTCGGGAATACGCAGTATTTT.

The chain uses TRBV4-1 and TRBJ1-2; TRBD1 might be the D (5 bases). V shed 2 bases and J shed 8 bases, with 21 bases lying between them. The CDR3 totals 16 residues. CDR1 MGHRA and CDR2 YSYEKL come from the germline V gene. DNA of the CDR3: TGCGCCAGCAGCCAACCCGGGACTTCTCCGCAACGGGGCTACACCTTC. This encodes CASSQPGTSPQRGYTF.

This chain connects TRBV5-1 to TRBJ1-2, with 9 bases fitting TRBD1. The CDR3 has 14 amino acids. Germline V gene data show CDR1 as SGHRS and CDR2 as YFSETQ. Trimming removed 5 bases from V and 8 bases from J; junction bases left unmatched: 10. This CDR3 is CASSLGQGFGGYTF. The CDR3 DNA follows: TGCGCCAGCAGTTTAGGACAGGGGTTTGGCGGCTACACCTTC.

The CDR3 DNA is TGTGCCAGCAGCCTCCGGGACAGCCAAGAGACCCAGTACTTC. It specifies CASSLRDSQETQYF. The chain carries TRBV5-4 and TRBJ2-5; 7 bases are a match to TRBD1. Germline values: CDR1 SGHNT, CDR2 YYREEE (reference sequence). The ends lost 4 bases at V and 1 base at J; junction bases unmatched: 4. The CDR3 runs to 14 residues.

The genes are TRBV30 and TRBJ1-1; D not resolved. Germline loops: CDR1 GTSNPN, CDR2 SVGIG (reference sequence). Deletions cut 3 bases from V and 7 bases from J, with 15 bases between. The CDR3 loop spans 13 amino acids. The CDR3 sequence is CAWSWGPSYEAFF. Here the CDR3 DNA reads TGTGCCTGGAGCTGGGGTCCTTCATATGAAGCTTTCTTT.

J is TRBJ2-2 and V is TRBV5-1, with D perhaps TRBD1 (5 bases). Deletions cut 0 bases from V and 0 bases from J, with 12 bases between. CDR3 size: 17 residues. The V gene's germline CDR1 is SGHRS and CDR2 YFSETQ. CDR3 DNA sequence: TGCGCCAGCAGCTTGGCGGCAGGGTCTACGAACACCGGGGAGCTGTTTTTT. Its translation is CASSLAAGSTNTGELFF. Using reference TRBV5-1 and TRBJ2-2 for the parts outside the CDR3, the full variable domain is KAGVTQTPRYLIKTRGQQVTLSCSPISGHRSVSWYQQTPGQGLQFLFEYFSETQRNKGNFPGRFSGRQFSNSRSEMNVSTLELGDSALYLCASSLAAGSTNTGELFFGEGSRLTVL.

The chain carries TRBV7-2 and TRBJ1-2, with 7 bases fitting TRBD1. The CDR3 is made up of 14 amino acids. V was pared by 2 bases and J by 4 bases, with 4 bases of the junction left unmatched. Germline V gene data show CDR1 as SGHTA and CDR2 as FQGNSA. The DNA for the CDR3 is TGTGCCAGCAGCTTAAGGGGGCTGGGCTATGGCTACACCTTC. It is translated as CASSLRGLGYGYTF.

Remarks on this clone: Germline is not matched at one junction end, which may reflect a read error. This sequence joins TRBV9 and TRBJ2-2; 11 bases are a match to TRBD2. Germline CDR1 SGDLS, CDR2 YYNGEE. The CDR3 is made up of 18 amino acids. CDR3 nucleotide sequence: TGTGCCAGCAGCGCACGGCGACTAGCGGGATGGAACACCGGAGAGCTGTTTTTT. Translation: CASSARRLAGWNTGELFF.

This CDR3 is CASSHPGGGEKLFF. CDR3 nucleotide sequence: TGCGCCAGCAGCCACCCTGGGGGTGGAGAAAAACTGTTTTTT. The rearrangement joins TRBV4-1 to TRBJ1-4; the D gene is possibly TRBD1 (5 bases). This CDR3 has 14 amino acids. Trimming removed 3 bases at V and 8 bases at J, with 13 bases between. Germline CDR1 reads MGHRA; CDR2 reads YSYEKL.

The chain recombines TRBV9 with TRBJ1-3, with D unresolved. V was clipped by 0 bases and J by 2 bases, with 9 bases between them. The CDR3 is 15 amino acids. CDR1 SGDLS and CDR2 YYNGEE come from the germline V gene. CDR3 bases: TGTGCCAGCAGCGTAGACCAGGTTCCTGGAAACACCATATATTTT. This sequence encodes CASSVDQVPGNTIYF. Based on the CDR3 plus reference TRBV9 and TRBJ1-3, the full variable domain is DSGVTQTPKHLITATGQRVTLRCSPRSGDLSVYWYQQSLDQGLQFLIQYYNGEERAKGNILERFSAQQFPDLHSELNLSSLELGDSALYFCASSVDQVPGNTIYFGEGSWLTVV.

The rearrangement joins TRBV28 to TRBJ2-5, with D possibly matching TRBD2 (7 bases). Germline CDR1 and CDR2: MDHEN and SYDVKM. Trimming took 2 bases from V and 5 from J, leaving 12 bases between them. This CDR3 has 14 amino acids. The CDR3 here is CASSLGGAGETQYF. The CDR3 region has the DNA TGTGCCAGCAGTTTAGGGGGGGCTGGGGAGACCCAGTACTTC.

The CDR3 loop reads CASSQFRLAPGNEQFF. CDR3 nucleotide sequence: TGTGCCAGCAGCCAATTCCGACTAGCGCCAGGCAATGAGCAGTTCTTC. The chain employs TRBV3-1 (or the pseudogene TRBV3-2) and TRBJ2-1; TRBD2 matches 8 bases. Germline V gives CDR1 LGHDT, CDR2 YNNKEL (reference sequence). Trimming took 2 bases from V and 6 from J; bases not matched to a gene: 9. The CDR3 is 16 amino acids.

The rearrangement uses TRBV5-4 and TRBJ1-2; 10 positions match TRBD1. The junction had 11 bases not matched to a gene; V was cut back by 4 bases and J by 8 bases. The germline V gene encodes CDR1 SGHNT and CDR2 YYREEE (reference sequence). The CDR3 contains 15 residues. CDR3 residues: CASSPGTGVFHGYTF. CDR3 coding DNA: TGTGCCAGCAGCCCGGGGACAGGGGTATTTCACGGCTACACCTTC.

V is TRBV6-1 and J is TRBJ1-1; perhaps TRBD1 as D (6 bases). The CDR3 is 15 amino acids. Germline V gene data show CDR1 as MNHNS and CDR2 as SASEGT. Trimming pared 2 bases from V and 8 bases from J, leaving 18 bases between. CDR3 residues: CASSERSLGTGEAFF. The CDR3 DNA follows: TGTGCCAGCAGTGAAAGGAGTTTGGGTACAGGGGAAGCTTTCTTT.

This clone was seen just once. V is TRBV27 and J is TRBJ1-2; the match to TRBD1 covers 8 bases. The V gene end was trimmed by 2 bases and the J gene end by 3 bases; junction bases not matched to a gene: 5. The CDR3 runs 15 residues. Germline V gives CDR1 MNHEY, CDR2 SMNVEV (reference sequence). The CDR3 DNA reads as TGTGCCAGCAGTTTACGGACAGGGAAGGACTATGGCTACACCTTC. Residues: CASSLRTGKDYGYTF.